One TCR beta chain is described in this entry. What it binds is not known. TCRdb independently ran MiXCR on the 5' RACE reads; one entry per CDR3 protein. This sample yields 250,000 to 350,000 distinct CDR3 sequences, of which roughly 8.6% are seen a single time; less than 2.5% belongs to the top ten. This entry belongs to a study of identical twins. The CDR3 is 15 amino acids. Study results and limitations: Abundant cord blood beta clonotypes carried fewer insertions; memory repertoires showed none. Findings depended on cross-sectional statistics rather than tracking the same donors. Models predicted less out-of-frame TCR alpha sharing in monozygotic twins than was found.

The sample also formed part of further work on yellow fever vaccine responses in identical twins. That source notes: Twins reportedly appeared to share part of their vaccine T cell response while keeping part individual.

This TCR came from a woman aged 18-29 years in good health. The rearrangement uses TRBV21-1 and TRBJ2-1; the table assigns TRBD2, which was not confirmed against the DNA. TRBV21-1 is listed as a pseudogene. The specimen sequenced was memory (CD45RO+) T cells sorted from blood. The CDR3: CASSGKTSGVNEQFF. The CDR3 DNA reads TGTGCCAGCAGCGGTAAGACTAGCGGGGTTAATGAGCAGTTCTTC.